The next 18 T cell receptor beta chains were all read from a single sample in a study of stem cell transplantation in POMP-related autoinflammatory disease. Sequencing was performed with immunoSEQ multiplex PCR; in TCRdb, only in-frame clones are kept and a portion is missing. Altogether roughly 32,000 clones are present, about 90% being singletons, with the ten largest covering 0.72%. The sample in question was CD4+ T cells from PBMCs, obtained before stem cell transplantation. These TCRs come from a human donor with POMP-related autoinflammation and immune dysregulation (PRAID).

The chain couples TRBV28 to TRBJ1-2, with D unclear. The CDR3 loop spans 12 amino acids. V lost 4 bases to trimming and J lost 5 bases, with 8 bases between them. CDR1 is MDHEN, CDR2 SYDVKM, per germline. This CDR3 is CASSSTNYGYTF. The DNA of the CDR3 is TGTGCCAGCAGTTCCACAAATTATGGCTACACCTTC.

The chain carries TRBV5-1 and TRBJ2-7; D call uncertain. V was cut by 0 bases and J by 5 bases, with 12 bases left in between. This CDR3 has 14 amino acids. Germline assignment: CDR1 SGHRS and CDR2 YFSETQ. The CDR3 nucleotides are TGCGCCAGCAGCTTGGTTTCAGGAAGGGACGAGCAGTACTTC. Translating it yields CASSLVSGRDEQYF.

This clone has more than one count but fewer than ten. The chain combines TRBV4-1 with TRBJ2-2, with D tentatively TRBD1 (7 bases). The CDR3 has 13 amino acids. Trimming removed 4 bases from V and 7 bases from J, with 10 bases in between. Germline CDR1 and CDR2: MGHRA and YSYEKL. As DNA, the CDR3 is TGCGCCAGCAGCCGGAGGGACAGCGGGGAGCTGTTTTTT. Translating gives CASSRRDSGELFF.

The CDR3 DNA reads TGTGCCAGCAGTTACGGGACAGGGGGCCAAGAGACCCAGTACTTC. Its protein product is CASSYGTGGQETQYF. The rearrangement uses TRBV7-6 and TRBJ2-5; 11 positions agree with TRBD1. The CDR3 loop spans 15 amino acids. Germline CDR1 SGHVS, CDR2 FNYEAQ. V was clipped by 6 bases and J by 1 base; unmatched bases: 4.

J is TRBJ2-7 and V is TRBV9; TRBD1 is a possible D gene (5 bases). V was trimmed by 0 bases and J by 2 bases, leaving 9 bases between them. The CDR3 extends over 14 amino acids. Germline CDR1 and CDR2: SGDLS and YYNGEE. The CDR3 reads CASSVAAGTYEQYF. CDR3 bases: TGTGCCAGCAGCGTAGCTGCAGGGACCTACGAGCAGTACTTC.

The V gene is TRBV4-1, the J gene TRBJ2-3; 10 nucleotides align to TRBD2. V lost 2 bases and J lost 0; bases outside the gene matches: 5. This CDR3 is 17 amino acids long. Germline V gene lookup returns CDR1 MGHRA and CDR2 YSYEKL. DNA for the CDR3: TGCGCCAGCAGCCAACAAATGACTAGCGGGAGCACAGATACGCAGTATTTT. This encodes CASSQQMTSGSTDTQYF.

The chain employs TRBV6-1 and TRBJ1-5; 7 bases map to TRBD1. V was pared by 5 bases and J by 0 bases, with 4 bases of the junction left unmatched. There are 15 residues in the CDR3. The germline V gene has CDR1 MNHNS and CDR2 SASEGT. The CDR3 reads CASSTQGYSNQPQHF. CDR3 bases: TGTGCCAGCAGTACACAGGGGTATAGCAATCAGCCCCAGCATTTT.

V usage is TRBV2 and J usage is TRBJ2-1; 11 bases line up with TRBD2. The CDR3 totals 15 residues. The V gene end was trimmed by 6 bases and the J gene end by 4 bases; junction bases not matched to a gene: 5. CDR1 is SNHLY and CDR2 is FYNNEI in the germline V gene. CDR3 loop: CASRVTSGGYNEQFF. The CDR3 DNA follows: TGTGCCAGCAGGGTCACTAGCGGGGGATACAATGAGCAGTTCTTC.

The chain joins TRBV28 to TRBJ1-6; 8 positions agree with TRBD1. V shed 5 bases, J shed 7 bases, and the junction held 7 bases outside the gene matches. The CDR3 consists of 15 residues. Per the germline V gene, CDR1 is MDHEN and CDR2 is SYDVKM. In DNA, the CDR3 is TGTGCCAGCAGTGCCGGCAGGGGGCGAAATTCACCCCTCCACTTT. It is translated as CASSAGRGRNSPLHF.

The chain couples TRBV5-4 to TRBJ2-7; 8 bases line up with TRBD1. The CDR3 covers 13 residues. V lost 3 bases, J lost 12 bases, and 11 bases stayed unmatched. Looked up from germline, CDR1 is SGHNT and CDR2 is YYREEE (reference sequence). The CDR3: CASSSRTGSVAYF. CDR3 nucleotides: TGTGCCAGCAGCTCCAGGACAGGGTCGGTGGCGTACTTC.

The chain has TRBV5-1 and TRBJ1-2; 10 bases fit TRBD1. V trimming: 3 bases; J trimming: 3 bases; junction bases outside the gene matches: 5. The germline V gene encodes CDR1 SGHRS and CDR2 YFSETQ. The CDR3 contains 15 residues. The CDR3 reads CASSSGQGGYYGYTF. The DNA for the CDR3 is TGCGCCAGCAGCTCTGGACAGGGGGGCTACTATGGCTACACCTTC. The full variable domain, in which reference TRBV5-1 and TRBJ1-2 provide the parts outside the CDR3, is KAGVTQTPRYLIKTRGQQVTLSCSPISGHRSVSWYQQTPGQGLQFLFEYFSETQRNKGNFPGRFSGRQFSNSRSEMNVSTLELGDSALYLCASSSGQGGYYGYTFGSGTRLTVV.

The V call is TRBV5-6, the J call TRBJ1-2; no clear D gene. The CDR3 loop spans 13 amino acids. V gave up 1 base and J gave up 0 bases, with 4 bases separating them. The germline V gene has CDR1 SGHDT and CDR2 YYEEEE. Here the CDR3 DNA reads TGTGCCAGCAGCTTGTCTACTAACTATGGCTACACCTTC. It codes for CASSLSTNYGYTF.

V is TRBV28 and J is TRBJ2-3, with D possibly being TRBD1 or TRBD2 (5 bases each). The CDR3 consists of 14 residues. Trimming cost V 2 bases and J 2 bases, with 8 bases left between them. From germline, CDR1 is MDHEN and CDR2 SYDVKM. The CDR3 DNA sequence: TGTGCCAGCAGTTTAGGGGGAGACACAGATACGCAGTATTTT. Amino acids: CASSLGGDTDTQYF.

The genes are TRBV6-5 and TRBJ2-4, with 8 bases that match TRBD1. V was pared by 0 bases and J by 2 bases, with 3 bases of the junction left unmatched. This CDR3 has 16 amino acids. Germline V gene sequence: CDR1 MNHEY, CDR2 SVGAGI. This CDR3 is CASSYSRQGSKNIQYF. The CDR3 DNA sequence: TGTGCCAGCAGTTACTCACGACAGGGGTCCAAAAACATTCAGTACTTC.

The rearrangement joins TRBV30 to TRBJ2-3; D may be TRBD2 (6 bases). Germline assignment: CDR1 GTSNPN and CDR2 SVGIG (reference sequence). CDR3 length: 16 amino acids. Trimming cost V 0 bases and J 2 bases, with 15 bases left between them. CDR3 sequence (DNA): TGTGCCTGGAGTGTACTTGGCGGGGCACCCACAGATACGCAGTATTTT. Its protein product is CAWSVLGGAPTDTQYF. Full variable domain (remainder filled in from reference TRBV30 and TRBJ2-3): SQTIHQWPATLVQPVGSPLSLECTVEGTSNPNLYWYRQAAGRGLQLLFYSVGIGQISSEVPQNLSASRPQDRQFILSSKKLLLSDSGFYLCAWSVLGGAPTDTQYFGPGTRLTVL.

V usage is TRBV18 and J usage is TRBJ2-1; D not certain. This CDR3 is built from 17 residues. Germline CDR1 reads KGHSH; CDR2 reads LQKENI. The V end lost 3 bases, the J end lost 9 bases, and 24 bases lay between the germline ends. DNA of the CDR3: TGTGCCAGCTCACCCGTTAATGTGGGCTCATATTGGGGTGAGCAGTTCTTC. This encodes CASSPVNVGSYWGEQFF.

This clone was recorded a few times. The genes are TRBV19 and TRBJ1-2, with D unresolved. CDR1 and CDR2 from the germline V gene are LNHDA and SQIVND (reference sequence). Trimming took 3 bases from V and 2 from J, leaving 7 bases between them. The CDR3 loop spans 13 amino acids. The DNA of the CDR3 is TGTGCCAGTAGTATGGTTCAGAACTATGGCTACACCTTC. This encodes CASSMVQNYGYTF.

The chain's CDR3 is CASSLGELGTQYF. The DNA of the CDR3 is TGTGCCAGCAGCTTAGGGGAACTGGGGACCCAGTACTTC. The chain couples TRBV7-3 to TRBJ2-5; no definite D call. V lost 2 bases, J lost 7 bases, and 11 bases lay in between. Looked up from germline, CDR1 is SGHTA and CDR2 is FQGTGA. CDR3 length equals 13 residues. The whole variable domain, filled in from reference TRBV7-3 and TRBJ2-5, reads GAGVSQTPSNKVTEKGKYVELRCDPISGHTALYWYRQSLGQGPEFLIYFQGTGAADDSGLPNDRFFAVRPEGSVSTLKIQRTERGDSAVYLCASSLGELGTQYFGPGTRLLVL.